The TCR beta chain described here comes from a study of blood T cell repertoires in COVID-19. Overall study: Researchers got acute and convalescent COVID-19 samples from the United States, Italy and Spain. T cells, B-cell-depleted T cells, or PBMCs provided the cDNA or gDNA that served as material.

Germline CDR1 is MDHEN and CDR2 is SYDVKM. The germline V and J ends were trimmed by 6 bases and 5 bases, with 13 bases remaining between them. The length of the CDR3 is 13 residues. The Seattle site enrolled patients during active infection and followed them longitudinally. Libraries were prepared by immunoSEQ multiplex PCR; TCRdb keeps only in-frame clonotypes and omits some of them. The table shows about 130,000 clones, with around 74% occurring only once. Only a few counts were recorded for this clone. The chain has TRBV28 and TRBJ1-2, with unresolved D. The sequenced sample was peripheral blood. The sequence derives from a man older than 75 with COVID-19, enrolled during active disease. CDR3: CASRDPGAYGYTF. CDR3 DNA sequence: TGTGCCAGCAGGGACCCGGGAGCATATGGCTACACCTTC.